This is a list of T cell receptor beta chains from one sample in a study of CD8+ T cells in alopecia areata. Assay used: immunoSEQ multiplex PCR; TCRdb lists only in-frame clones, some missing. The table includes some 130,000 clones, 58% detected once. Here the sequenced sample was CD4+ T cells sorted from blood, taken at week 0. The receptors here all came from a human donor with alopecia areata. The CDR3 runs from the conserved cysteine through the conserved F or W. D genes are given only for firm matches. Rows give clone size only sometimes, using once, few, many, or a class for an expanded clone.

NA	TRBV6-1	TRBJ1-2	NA	CASSERVVPGGYGYTF	TGTGCCAGCAGTGAACGAGTGGTACCCGGCGGCTATGGCTACACCTTC
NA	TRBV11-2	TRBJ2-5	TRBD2	CASSMGTSGVGTQYF	TGTGCCAGCAGCATGGGGACTAGCGGGGTAGGGACCCAGTACTTC
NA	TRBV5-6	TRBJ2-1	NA	CASSSYVVNEQFF	TGTGCCAGCAGCTCCTACGTTGTCAATGAGCAGTTCTTC
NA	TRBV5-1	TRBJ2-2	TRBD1	CASSLLGQPSTGELFF	TGCGCCAGCAGCTTGTTGGGACAGCCATCCACCGGGGAGCTGTTTTTT
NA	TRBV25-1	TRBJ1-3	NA	CASSGNAGAGNTIYF	TGTGCCAGCAGTGGAAATGCGGGGGCTGGAAACACCATATATTTT
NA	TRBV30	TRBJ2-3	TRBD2	CAWSVRRGGTDTQYF	TGTGCCTGGAGTGTACGACGGGGGGGGACAGATACGCAGTATTTT
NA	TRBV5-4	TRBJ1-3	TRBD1	CASSAQGAGGNTIYF	TGTGCCAGCAGCGCACAGGGGGCGGGGGGAAACACCATATATTTT
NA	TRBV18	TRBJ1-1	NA	CASSTSGYGTEAFF	TGTGCCAGCTCAACCTCAGGGTATGGCACTGAAGCTTTCTTT
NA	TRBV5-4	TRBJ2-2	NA	CASSRNTGSRSGELFF	TGTGCCAGCAGCCGGAATACGGGGTCCCGATCCGGGGAGCTGTTTTTT
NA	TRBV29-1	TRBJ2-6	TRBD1	CSVGQGWPGANVLTF	TGCAGCGTTGGACAGGGCTGGCCTGGGGCCAACGTCCTGACTTTC
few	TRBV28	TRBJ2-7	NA	CASSLRSPREQYF	TGTGCCAGCAGTTTACGCAGCCCCCGCGAGCAGTACTTC
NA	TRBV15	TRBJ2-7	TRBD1	CATSRGGTAAYEQYF	TGTGCCACCAGCAGAGGAGGGACAGCTGCCTACGAGCAGTACTTC
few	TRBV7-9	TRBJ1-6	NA	CASSLDVLYSPLHF	TGTGCCAGCAGCTTAGATGTTCTCTATTCACCCCTCCACTTT
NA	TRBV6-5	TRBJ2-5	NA	CASSPTDYETQYF	TGTGCCAGCAGTCCGACAGATTACGAGACCCAGTACTTC
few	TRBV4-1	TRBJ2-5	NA	CASSYSSGTPYTAQYF	TGCGCCAGCAGCTATTCCTCCGGGACCCCGTATACGGCCCAGTACTTC
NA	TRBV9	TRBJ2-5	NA	CASSPGGEETQYF	TGTGCCAGCAGCCCAGGGGGGGAAGAGACCCAGTACTTC
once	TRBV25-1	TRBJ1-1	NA	CASSGDPSTEAFF	TGTGCCAGCAGTGGTGATCCATCTACCGAAGCTTTCTTT
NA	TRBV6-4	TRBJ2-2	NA	CASSGTYSNTGELFF	TGTGCCAGCAGTGGAACCTACTCGAACACCGGGGAGCTGTTTTTT
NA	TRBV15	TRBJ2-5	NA	CATSRQGTTSETQYF	TGTGCCACCAGCAGACAGGGTACAACCTCAGAGACCCAGTACTTC
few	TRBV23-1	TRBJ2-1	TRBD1	CASSQFRDRDEQFF	TGCGCCAGCAGTCAATTCAGGGACAGGGATGAGCAGTTCTTC
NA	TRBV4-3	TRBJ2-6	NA	CASSQDLLGANVLTF	TGCGCCAGCAGCCAAGATCTCCTGGGGGCCAACGTCCTGACTTTC
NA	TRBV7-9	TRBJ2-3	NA	CAGGTDTQYF	TGTGCGGGGGGCACAGATACGCAGTATTTT
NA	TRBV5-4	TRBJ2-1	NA	CASSQQGRVGNEQFF	TGTGCCAGCAGCCAACAGGGAAGGGTTGGGAATGAGCAGTTCTTC
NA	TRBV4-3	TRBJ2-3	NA	CASSQDQGTRSTDTQYF	TGCGCCAGCAGCCAAGATCAGGGAACTAGAAGCACAGATACGCAGTATTTT
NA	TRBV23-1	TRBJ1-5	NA	CGKGDQPQHF	TGCGGGAAGGGGGATCAGCCCCAGCATTTT
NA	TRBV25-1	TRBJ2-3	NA	CASSLTSTDTQYF	TGTGCCAGCAGCTTGACTAGCACAGATACGCAGTATTTT
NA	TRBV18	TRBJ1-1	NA	CASSPRELQGMNTEAFF	TGTGCCAGCTCACCTCGGGAATTACAGGGTATGAACACTGAAGCTTTCTTT
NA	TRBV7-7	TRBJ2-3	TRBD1	CASSRGSITDTQYF	TGTGCTAGCAGCAGGGGGTCGATAACAGATACGCAGTATTTT
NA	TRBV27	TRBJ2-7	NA	CASSPGGGRSYEQYF	TGTGCCAGCAGTCCAGGAGGGGGCCGCTCCTACGAGCAGTACTTC
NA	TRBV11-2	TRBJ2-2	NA	CASSPGRTGELFF	TGTGCCAGCAGCCCTGGGAGGACCGGGGAGCTGTTTTTT
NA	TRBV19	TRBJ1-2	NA	CASSMDHYYGYTF	TGTGCCAGTAGTATGGACCATTACTATGGCTACACCTTC
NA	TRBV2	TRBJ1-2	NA	CASSETNYGYTF	TGTGCCAGCAGTGAAACTAACTATGGCTACACCTTC
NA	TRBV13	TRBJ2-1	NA	CASRAGFDPRSNEQFF	TGTGCCAGCAGGGCCGGTTTTGACCCGAGAAGCAATGAGCAGTTCTTC
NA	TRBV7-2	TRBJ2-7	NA	CASSLGTIRSSYEQYF	TGTGCCAGCAGCTTAGGGACAATCCGAAGTTCCTACGAGCAGTACTTC
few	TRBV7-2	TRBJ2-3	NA	CASRVGRGTDTQYF	TGTGCCAGCAGAGTGGGGCGGGGCACAGATACGCAGTATTTT
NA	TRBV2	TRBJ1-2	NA	CASSSTAPNYGYTF	TGTGCCAGCAGTTCGACAGCACCAAACTATGGCTACACCTTC
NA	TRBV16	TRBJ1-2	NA	CASSQSIITGYRNYGYTF	TGTGCCAGCAGCCAATCCATAATCACAGGGTATCGGAACTATGGCTACACCTTC
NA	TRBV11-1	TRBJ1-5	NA	CASSRGANQPQHF	TGTGCCAGCAGTAGGGGGGCCAATCAGCCCCAGCATTTT
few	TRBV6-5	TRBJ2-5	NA	CASNRAGDPQETQYF	TGTGCCAGCAACCGAGCAGGAGATCCTCAAGAGACCCAGTACTTC
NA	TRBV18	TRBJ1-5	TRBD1	CASSPGQLSNQPQHF	TGTGCCAGCTCACCGGGACAGTTAAGCAATCAGCCCCAGCATTTT
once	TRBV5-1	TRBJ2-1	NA	CASSLGFKGYEQFF	TGCGCCAGCAGTCTAGGCTTCAAGGGATATGAGCAGTTCTTC
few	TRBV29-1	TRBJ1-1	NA	CSVGNRAGTEAFF	TGCAGCGTTGGAAACAGGGCCGGCACTGAAGCTTTCTTT
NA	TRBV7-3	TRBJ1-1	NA	CASSLGTIRDMNTEAFF	TGTGCCAGCAGCTTAGGGACAATCCGAGACATGAACACTGAAGCTTTCTTT
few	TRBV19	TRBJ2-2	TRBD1	CASSRQGGTGELFF	TGTGCCAGTAGTCGACAGGGGGGCACCGGGGAGCTGTTTTTT
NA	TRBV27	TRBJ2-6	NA	CASSLKFSGANVLTF	TGTGCCAGCAGTTTAAAGTTCTCTGGGGCCAACGTCCTGACTTTC
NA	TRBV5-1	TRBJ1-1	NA	CASSLTQNTEAFF	TGCGCCAGCAGCTTAACCCAGAACACTGAAGCTTTCTTT
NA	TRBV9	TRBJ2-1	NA	CASSVVSNEQFF	TGTGCCAGCAGCGTAGTGAGCAATGAGCAGTTCTTC
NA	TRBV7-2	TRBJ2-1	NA	CASSLVGGAAYNEQFF	TGTGCCAGCAGCTTAGTAGGGGGGGCCGCCTACAATGAGCAGTTCTTC
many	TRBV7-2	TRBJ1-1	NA	CASSPPRTDMNTEAFF	TGTGCCAGCAGCCCCCCTAGAACAGATATGAACACTGAAGCTTTCTTT
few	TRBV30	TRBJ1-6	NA	CAYRDSRGSYNSPLHF	TGTGCCTACCGGGACTCGAGGGGCTCCTATAATTCACCCCTCCACTTT